This TCR beta chain was sequenced in a study of cytomegalovirus exposure and HLA in healthy donors. Study results and limitations: Some 16,000 TCR beta sequences were associated with HLA alleles at 0.05 false discovery rate in a later analysis.

PCR was performed using 60 Vbeta and 13 Jbeta primers. Profiling relied on immunoSEQ multiplex PCR, and the TCRdb table lists in-frame clones only, not all of them. Among hundreds of thousands of clones listed, approximately 82% were seen once. Each donor was nominally healthy when sampled (though unrecorded immune exposures were likely). The CDR3 extends over 17 amino acids. J was trimmed by 0 bases and V by 4 bases; bases with no gene match: 9. CDR1 SGHNT and CDR2 YYREEE come from the germline V gene (reference sequence). As for this clone: Antigen specificity is unknown.

The specimen sequenced was PBMCs. This clonotype was obtained from a woman in her thirties or forties in good health and CMV-seronegative. V usage is TRBV5-4 and J usage is TRBJ2-2; 7 nucleotides align to TRBD1. CDR3 coding DNA: TGTGCCAGCAGCCCAAATACCGGGACAGCGAACACCGGGGAGCTGTTTTTT. This translates into CASSPNTGTANTGELFF. The entire variable domain, with the rest obtained from reference TRBV5-4 and TRBJ2-2, is as follows: ETGVTQSPTHLIKTRGQQVTLRCSSQSGHNTVSWYQQALGQGPQFIFQYYREEENGRGNFPPRFSGLQFPNYSSELNVNALELDDSALYLCASSPNTGTANTGELFFGEGSRLTVL.